Following are 16 T cell receptor beta chains from one sample sequenced in a study of T cell repertoires in cytomegalovirus infection. TCRdb fed the reads into MiXCR, producing one record per CDR3 protein. The repertoire holds approximately 910,000 distinct CDR3 sequences, less than 35% seen once, with about an eighth in the top ten. Their specific antigens are unknown. This specimen was cultured CD8+ T cells from PBMCs, taken from culture after CMV antigen stimulation. All receptors come from a human donor in good health (CMV status not recorded). Some clones in this sample may be carry-over from other donors' samples.

Ten or more counts support this clonotype. This rearrangement joins TRBV7-3 to TRBJ2-1; maybe TRBD2 (5 bases). V lost 5 bases and J 7 bases, leaving 12 bases between the germline ends. Germline CDR1 SGHTA, CDR2 FQGTGA. CDR3 size: 13 residues. The CDR3 spells CASSLLGVNEQFF. DNA for the CDR3: TGTGCCAGCAGCCTACTCGGGGTAAATGAGCAGTTCTTC. Full variable domain (rest looked up from reference TRBV7-3 and TRBJ2-1): GAGVSQTPSNKVTEKGKYVELRCDPISGHTALYWYRQSLGQGPEFLIYFQGTGAADDSGLPNDRFFAVRPEGSVSTLKIQRTERGDSAVYLCASSLLGVNEQFFGPGTRLTVL.

The chain has TRBV27 and TRBJ1-6; 7 bases map to TRBD1. V lost 6 bases, J lost 7 bases, and 15 bases stayed unmatched. Per germline, CDR1 MNHEY and CDR2 SMNVEV (reference sequence). The CDR3 runs to 17 residues. The DNA of the CDR3 is TGTGCCAGCAGCCCCCGTGGGAGGACAGGTTGGAATTCACCCCTCCACTTT. Translating gives CASSPRGRTGWNSPLHF.

A note on this clonotype: At one end the junction does not follow the germline gene, possibly because of a read error. The rearrangement joins TRBV7-2 to TRBJ2-7; perhaps TRBD2 as D (5 bases). There are 15 residues in the CDR3. Germline CDR1 reads SGHTA; CDR2 reads FQGNSA. CDR3 residues: CPSSLADGVSYEQYF. The DNA of the CDR3 is TGTCCCAGCAGCCTAGCAGACGGGGTCTCCTACGAGCAGTACTTC.

This clonotype was seen ten or more times. The chain uses TRBV11-1 and TRBJ2-1; D tentatively reads TRBD1 or TRBD2 (5 bases each). Trimming left V 4 bases short and J 2 bases short, with 12 bases between. The CDR3 consists of 15 residues. From germline, CDR1 is SGHAT and CDR2 FQDESV (reference sequence). CDR3 nucleotides: TGTGCCAGCAGCTACCCTAGGGGAGCCTACAATGAGCAGTTCTTC. It codes for CASSYPRGAYNEQFF.

This clonotype was counted only a few times. This rearrangement joins TRBV12-3 or TRBV12-4 to TRBJ2-5; the D call may be TRBD1 or TRBD2 (5 bases each). Trimming cost V 3 bases and J 5 bases, with 10 bases left between them. The CDR3 is 13 residues long. CDR3 loop: CASSLRGWETQYF. DNA of the CDR3: TGTGCCAGCAGTTTGAGGGGTTGGGAGACCCAGTACTTC.

This clonotype has only a few counts. The CDR3 loop is CASRKQGARTEAFF. CDR3 nucleotides: TGTGCCAGCAGGAAACAGGGGGCGAGGACTGAAGCTTTCTTT. The gene calls are TRBV6-6 and TRBJ1-1, with 9 positions matching TRBD1. The trim removed 6 bases at V and 5 bases at J, leaving 7 bases unmatched. This CDR3 is built from 14 residues. CDR1 is MNHNY and CDR2 is SVGAGI in the germline V gene (reference sequence).

J is TRBJ2-7 and V is TRBV27; D is possibly TRBD2 (6 bases). The germline gives CDR1 MNHEY, CDR2 SMNVEV (reference sequence). The ends were cut back, 4 bases at V and 2 bases at J, with 18 bases in the middle. The CDR3 covers 16 residues. The CDR3 protein is CASSYGDSHIPYEQYF. CDR3 DNA: TGTGCCAGCAGTTACGGGGACTCTCATATTCCCTACGAGCAGTACTTC.

As DNA, the CDR3 is TGTGCCAGCAGTCCGTCAGGGGATGGCTACACCTTC. Amino acids: CASSPSGDGYTF. This rearrangement joins TRBV12-3 or TRBV12-4 to TRBJ1-2; tentative D call: TRBD1 (6 bases). The V end was cut by 5 bases, the J end by 6 bases, with 10 bases between. The CDR3 is 12 residues long.

The chain couples TRBV2 to TRBJ2-5, with D possibly matching TRBD2 (6 bases). V gave up 5 bases and J gave up 5 bases, with 18 bases separating them. The CDR3 runs 15 residues. Germline CDR1 is SNHLY and CDR2 is FYNNEI. CDR3 coding DNA: TGTGCCAGCAGTCCACGACTAGGGATGGGGGAGACCCAGTACTTC. Encoded protein: CASSPRLGMGETQYF. Based on the CDR3 plus reference TRBV2 and TRBJ2-5, the full variable domain is EPEVTQTPSHQVTQMGQEVILRCVPISNHLYFYWYRQILGQKVEFLVSFYNNEISEKSEIFDDQFSVERPDGSNFTLKIRSTKLEDSAMYFCASSPRLGMGETQYFGPGTRLLVL.

Comment on this clonotype: One end of the junction varies from germline; a read error may be responsible. V is TRBV14 and J is TRBJ1-4; D gene ambiguous. The V gene's germline CDR1 is SGHDN and CDR2 FVKESK. This CDR3 contains 15 residues. Here the CDR3 reads CVSSQVGIGNEKLFF. As DNA, the CDR3 is TGTGTCAGCAGCCAAGTGGGGATCGGTAATGAAAAACTGTTTTTT.

The rearrangement links TRBV6-6 to TRBJ2-1; D may be TRBD1 (6 bases). CDR3 size: 13 residues. The germline V gene encodes CDR1 MNHNY and CDR2 SVGAGI (reference sequence). V lost 5 bases and J lost 9, with 14 bases in between. The CDR3 DNA follows: TGTGCCAGCAGTCCCCTGGGGGCGGTTGAGCAGTTCTTC. Its translation is CASSPLGAVEQFF.

This clonotype appeared a few times. J is TRBJ2-5 and V is TRBV10-3; 11 nucleotides agree with TRBD2. V shed 10 bases, J shed 2 bases, and the junction held 12 bases outside the gene matches. The germline V gene encodes CDR1 ENHRY and CDR2 SYGVKD. This CDR3 contains 16 residues. The CDR3, as DNA: TGTGCCACGGGCCCTGGACTAGCGGGCCCTCAAGAGACCCAGTACTTC. Protein sequence: CATGPGLAGPQETQYF.

This clonotype was counted between two and nine times. This rearrangement joins TRBV4-1 to TRBJ2-1; 9 bases match TRBD1. CDR3 length: 17 residues. V gave up 2 bases and J gave up 7 bases; unmatched junction bases: 12. The germline V gene encodes CDR1 MGHRA and CDR2 YSYEKL. The CDR3 reads CASSQHLGQGLGNEQFF. For the CDR3, the DNA is TGCGCCAGCAGCCAACACCTAGGACAGGGGCTTGGTAATGAGCAGTTCTTC.

This rearrangement joins TRBV4-2 to TRBJ1-6; the D gene is possibly TRBD1 (5 bases). Trimming stripped 1 base from V and 9 bases from J, with 13 bases between. Germline loops: CDR1 LGHNA, CDR2 YNFKEQ. The CDR3 covers 15 residues. The CDR3 here is CASSQGPSQGSPLHF. As DNA, the CDR3 is TGTGCCAGCAGCCAAGGACCAAGCCAGGGTTCACCCCTCCACTTT.

This clonotype was seen a handful of times. CDR3: CASSPNRGANEKLFF. DNA for the CDR3: TGTGCCAGCAGCCCCAACCGAGGAGCTAATGAAAAACTGTTTTTT. V usage is TRBV7-8 and J usage is TRBJ1-4; D ambiguous. Looked up from germline, CDR1 is SGHVS and CDR2 is FQNEAQ. Trimming took off 5 bases at V and 3 bases at J, with 13 bases between the two ends. The CDR3 spans 15 residues.

The chain couples TRBV7-6 to TRBJ2-1; possibly TRBD1 for D (5 bases). Germline V lookup: CDR1 SGHVS, CDR2 FNYEAQ. Between the trimmed V and J ends, which lost 5 bases and 14 bases, there was a span of 13 bases. The CDR3 has 11 amino acids. DNA of the CDR3: TGTGCCAGCAGCCTTCAAGGGGCAGAGTTCTTC. It translates to CASSLQGAEFF. Full variable domain (outside the CDR3, taken from reference TRBV7-6 and TRBJ2-1): GAGVSQSPRYKVTKRGQDVALRCDPISGHVSLYWYRQALGQGPEFLTYFNYEAQQDKSGLPNDRFSAERPEGSISTLTIQRTEQRDSAMYRCASSLQGAEFFGPGTRLTVL.